What follows describes a single TCR beta chain. This specimen comes from a study of T cell repertoires in cytomegalovirus infection. Background on the study: CMV infection and matching HLA type were both indicated by public TCR beta signatures.

Each CDR3 protein is one row after TCRdb ran MiXCR on the reads. The repertoire holds a few hundred thousand distinct CDR3 sequences, with over 7.5% as singletons. Germline CDR1 reads SGHVS; CDR2 reads FNYEAQ. This CDR3 region has 15 residues. The ends were cut back, 5 bases at V and 5 bases at J, with 18 bases in the middle. Source material: PBMCs. This clonotype was obtained from a human donor in good health (CMV status not recorded). Some clones in this sample may be carry-over from other donors' samples. The rearrangement links TRBV7-6 to TRBJ1-1; perhaps TRBD1 as D (6 bases). CDR3 sequence (DNA): TGTGCCAGCAGCCCCGGGACGGGGGCTGGGACTGAAGCTTTCTTT. Its translation is CASSPGTGAGTEAFF.